These 22 T cell receptor beta chains were sequenced from one sample in a study of blood T cell repertoires in COVID-19. The assay was immunoSEQ multiplex PCR, and TCRdb's table has in-frame clones only and misses some. The profile shows some 80,000 clones, 60% to 85% of them singletons. Sequencing was done on a sample of peripheral blood. These TCRs come from a human donor in a cohort sampled during active COVID-19.

The chain is built from TRBV3-1 (or the pseudogene TRBV3-2) and TRBJ1-2, with 7 nucleotides matching TRBD1. The CDR3 length is 17 residues. Germline lookup yields CDR1 LGHDT and CDR2 YNNKEL (reference sequence). The trim removed 0 bases at V and 0 bases at J, leaving 7 bases unmatched. The CDR3 reads CASSQEAGGPPNYGYTF. CDR3 nucleotide sequence: TGTGCCAGCAGCCAAGAGGCAGGGGGACCCCCTAACTATGGCTACACCTTC.

The rearrangement uses TRBV7-9 and TRBJ1-2, with D unresolved. The CDR3 spans 11 residues. V lost 1 base to trimming and J lost 8 bases, with 5 bases between them. CDR1 and CDR2 from the germline V gene are SEHNR and FQNEAQ (reference sequence). The CDR3 bases are TGTGCCAGCAGCTTAGGCCGGGGCTACACCTTC. The encoded protein is CASSLGRGYTF.

The rearrangement joins TRBV7-8 to TRBJ2-3; D unclear. From germline, CDR1 is SGHVS and CDR2 FQNEAQ. This CDR3 is 13 amino acids long. Trimming stripped 5 bases from V and 3 bases from J, with 9 bases between. CDR3 in amino acids: CASSPRRTDTQYF. CDR3 nucleotides: TGTGCCAGCAGCCCTAGACGGACAGATACGCAGTATTTT.

The rearrangement links TRBV19 to TRBJ1-3, with D unclear. The CDR3 is 17 amino acids. The germline CDR1 and CDR2 sequences are LNHDA and SQIVND (reference sequence). Trimming removed 0 bases at V and 3 bases at J, with 15 bases between. In DNA, the CDR3 is TGTGCCAGTAGTATAGATCTAACAGTGGGTTTTGGAAACACCATATATTTT. Its protein product is CASSIDLTVGFGNTIYF.

This clone came up once. The V and J genes are TRBV5-1 and TRBJ2-7; 7 bases line up with TRBD1. Germline lookup yields CDR1 SGHRS and CDR2 YFSETQ. CDR3 length: 14 amino acids. Trimming cost V 3 bases and J 2 bases; bases outside gene matches: 5. This chain's CDR3 is CASSSWTGAYEQYF. The CDR3 DNA follows: TGCGCCAGCAGCTCCTGGACAGGTGCCTACGAGCAGTACTTC.

Written as DNA, the CDR3 is TGTGCCAGCAGCGTAGGAGTAGTCACAGATACGCAGTATTTT. It specifies CASSVGVVTDTQYF. The chain recombines TRBV9 with TRBJ2-3; no reliable D call. CDR1 is SGDLS, CDR2 YYNGEE, per germline. The CDR3 sequence is 14 residues long. V lost 0 bases to trimming and J lost 2 bases, with 7 bases between them.

This clone was counted once. The chain uses TRBV29-1 and TRBJ1-1; TRBD1 matches 7 bases. The germline V gene has CDR1 SQVTM and CDR2 ANQGSEA. Trimming cost V 7 bases and J 8 bases; bases outside gene matches: 10. The CDR3 extends over 12 amino acids. DNA of the CDR3: TGCAGCGAATCAGGAGGGGGCGGGGAAGCTTTCTTT. Encoded protein: CSESGGGGEAFF.

The chain employs TRBV28 and TRBJ1-6; TRBD1 agrees at 8 bases. Germline V CDR1 and CDR2: MDHEN, SYDVKM. Trimming at V came to 5 bases and at J to 8 bases, leaving 11 bases not matched to a gene. The CDR3 loop spans 16 amino acids. As DNA, the CDR3 is TGTGCCAGCAGTCCGCTCAGGACAGGGAAGCATTCACCCCTCCACTTT. Protein sequence: CASSPLRTGKHSPLHF.

This clone came up a few times. This chain links TRBV4-1 with TRBJ1-6; D is uncertain. Germline assignment: CDR1 MGHRA and CDR2 YSYEKL. V lost 0 bases to trimming and J lost 0 bases, with 9 bases between them. The CDR3 spans 17 residues. The CDR3 reads CASSQEPEGSYNSPLHF. CDR3 nucleotides: TGCGCCAGCAGCCAAGAACCAGAGGGCTCCTATAATTCACCCCTCCACTTT.

This clone was seen more than once but under ten times. CDR3 in DNA: TGTGCCAGCACCCCGACAGCGAACACTGAAGCTTTCTTT. This encodes CASTPTANTEAFF. The V call is TRBV28, the J call TRBJ1-1, with D perhaps TRBD1 (5 bases). Trimming cost V 7 bases and J 1 base, with 10 bases left between them. There are 13 residues in the CDR3. The germline gives CDR1 MDHEN, CDR2 SYDVKM.

This clone was recorded once. The rearrangement joins TRBV10-3 to TRBJ2-5; 7 bases agree with TRBD2. Germline CDR1 and CDR2: ENHRY and SYGVKD. Trimming at V came to 11 bases and at J to 4 bases, leaving 7 bases not matched to a gene. The length of the CDR3 is 12 residues. CDR3 loop: CASALASETQYF. The CDR3 DNA reads TGTGCCTCCGCACTAGCGTCAGAGACCCAGTACTTC.

This sequence joins TRBV3-1 (or the pseudogene TRBV3-2) and TRBJ1-4; maybe TRBD1 (6 bases). Germline lookup yields CDR1 LGHDT and CDR2 YNNKEL (reference sequence). The V end lost 4 bases, the J end lost 4 bases, and 16 bases lay between the germline ends. The CDR3 is 16 amino acids. For the CDR3, the DNA is TGTGCCAGCAGCCGGAACTCAGGGGATCTTAATGAAAAACTGTTTTTT. Translated, it gives CASSRNSGDLNEKLFF.

The V and J genes are TRBV6-2 or TRBV6-3 and TRBJ1-5; D gene ambiguous. There are 18 residues in the CDR3. The ends were cut back, 2 bases at V and 2 bases at J, with 19 bases in the middle. Germline CDR1 reads MNHEY; CDR2 reads SVGEGT. The DNA for the CDR3 is TGTGCCAGCAGTTACCTCGGAGTCGGTACACGAGGCAATCAGCCCCAGCATTTT. Its translation is CASSYLGVGTRGNQPQHF.

V usage is TRBV19 and J usage is TRBJ1-2; D is unresolved. The V end was cut by 1 base, the J end by 9 bases, with 15 bases between. The CDR3 loop spans 14 amino acids. Germline assignment: CDR1 LNHDA and CDR2 SQIVND (reference sequence). The CDR3 coding sequence is TGTGCCAGTAGTATAGTGGGGAGGGAGAGGAGCTACACCTTC. As protein: CASSIVGRERSYTF.

This clone was seen more than once but under ten times. J is TRBJ1-1 and V is TRBV9; 8 bases line up with TRBD1. The CDR3 is 14 amino acids. Per germline, CDR1 SGDLS and CDR2 YYNGEE. V lost 2 bases to trimming and J lost 6 bases; unmatched junction nucleotides: 6. The CDR3 loop reads CASSVDRVPSEAFF. The CDR3 DNA sequence: TGTGCCAGCAGCGTGGACAGGGTACCCTCTGAAGCTTTCTTT.

The rearrangement links TRBV3-1 (or the pseudogene TRBV3-2) to TRBJ1-1; weak D call: TRBD1 (6 bases). Germline V CDR1 and CDR2: LGHDT, YNNKEL (reference sequence). Trimming removed 0 bases from V and 7 bases from J, with 18 bases in between. This CDR3 contains 16 residues. The CDR3 nucleotides read TGTGCCAGCAGCCAAGATATCCGCGGGGGCGAACTTGAAGCTTTCTTT. Translating gives CASSQDIRGGELEAFF.

This clone was found a few times. The chain combines TRBV9 with TRBJ2-7; maybe TRBD2 (5 bases). The CDR3 sequence is 15 residues long. Germline V gene data show CDR1 as SGDLS and CDR2 as YYNGEE. The V gene lost 3 bases and the J gene lost 1 base, with 14 bases spanning the gap. The CDR3 region has the DNA TGTGCCAGCAGCGAGACGTTTGGAGGTTCCTACGAGCAGTACTTC. This sequence encodes CASSETFGGSYEQYF. Filled out from reference TRBV9 and TRBJ2-7, the complete variable domain reads DSGVTQTPKHLITATGQRVTLRCSPRSGDLSVYWYQQSLDQGLQFLIQYYNGEERAKGNILERFSAQQFPDLHSELNLSSLELGDSALYFCASSETFGGSYEQYFGPGTRLTVT.

The V gene is TRBV7-9, the J gene TRBJ1-1; 8 bases are shared with TRBD1. Germline V lookup: CDR1 SEHNR, CDR2 FQNEAQ (reference sequence). The CDR3 contains 14 residues. V shed 5 bases and J 4 bases; nucleotides not matched to a gene: 6. The CDR3 bases are TGTGCCAGCAGCACACAGGGGGAAGGCACTGAAGCTTTCTTT. Its translation: CASSTQGEGTEAFF.

The chain recombines TRBV4-3 with TRBJ2-1; 7 bases fit TRBD2. V was clipped by 0 bases and J by 2 bases; unmatched bases: 4. In germline, CDR1 is LGHNA, CDR2 YSLEER. The CDR3 is made up of 16 amino acids. The CDR3 spells CASSQDYTSAYNEQFF. CDR3 in DNA: TGCGCCAGCAGCCAAGATTATACTAGCGCCTACAATGAGCAGTTCTTC.

The chain joins TRBV10-3 to TRBJ2-7; TRBD1 matches 7 bases. Germline CDR1 and CDR2: ENHRY and SYGVKD. The J segment lost 5 bases and the V segment lost 3 bases, leaving 7 bases of the junction unmatched. The CDR3 consists of 14 residues. In DNA, the CDR3 is TGTGCCATCAGTGACCCCGACAGGGCGGACGAGCAGTACGTC. It is translated as CAISDPDRADEQYV.

Only one count was recorded for this clone. V usage is TRBV3-1 (or the pseudogene TRBV3-2) and J usage is TRBJ1-6; a possible D gene is TRBD1 (5 bases). Between the trimmed V and J ends, which lost 4 bases and 10 bases, there was a span of 17 bases. Germline-derived CDR1 and CDR2 are LGHDT and YNNKEL (reference sequence). This CDR3 has 15 amino acids. The CDR3 nucleotides are TGTGCCAGCAGCCCCCAGATGGGGCTCGGGTCACCCCTCCACTTT. This gives the protein CASSPQMGLGSPLHF.

The sample holds one count of this clone. The chain joins TRBV7-3 to TRBJ1-2; 7 bases match TRBD1. Germline V gene sequence: CDR1 SGHTA, CDR2 FQGTGA. This CDR3 comprises 17 residues. V shed 8 bases, J shed 3 bases, and the junction held 18 bases outside the gene matches. The CDR3 loop reads CASLNPGQPWLYYGYTF. CDR3 sequence (DNA): TGTGCCAGCTTAAATCCGGGACAGCCATGGCTGTACTATGGCTACACCTTC.